One T cell receptor (beta chain) is described in this entry. Its target is not known. This sample is part of a study of T cell responses to AZD1222 COVID-19 vaccine. Notes on the study in general: At baseline, just 5 or 6 AZD1222 recipients tested seropositive. Across spike, vaccine-associated CD4 TCRs were found, dominant at 160-218 and 743-854. No repertoire was sampled before or during the peak T cell response, only after it. Donors were mostly white British, more females; clonal diversity possibly underestimated.

V lost 2 bases and J 6 bases, leaving 20 bases between the germline ends. The CDR3 loop spans 16 amino acids. Looked up from germline, CDR1 is SGHTS and CDR2 is YDEGEE. The assay was immunoSEQ multiplex PCR, and TCRdb's table has in-frame clones only and misses some. The sample shows about 150,000 clones, 90% to 95% of them seen only once. The clonotype comes from an adult who received the AZD1222 COVID-19 vaccine. The sequencing used peripheral blood, collected 28 days after the second AZD1222 dose. This chain joins TRBV5-8 and TRBJ1-2; unclear D gene. In nucleotides, the CDR3 is TGTGCCAGCAGCTTCAATCCGGCGGGCGTGCTCAATGGCTACACCTTC. Protein product: CASSFNPAGVLNGYTF.